The T cell receptor (beta chain) under discussion was sequenced for a study of T cells in Graves' hyperthyroidism and ophthalmopathy. Amplified TCR beta CDR3 regions came from RNA transcripts. The HTBI primer set was used in a first-round RT-PCR of the TCR CDR3. TCRdb re-derived calls from the multiplex PCR reads in MiXCR, one entry per CDR3 protein. The profile shows around 440,000 distinct CDR3 sequences, around 16% of them singletons. Between the trimmed V and J ends, which lost 3 bases and 1 base, there was a span of 11 bases. The CDR3 sequence is 16 residues long. Per the germline V gene, CDR1 is SGHRS and CDR2 is YFSETQ. This clonotype was picked up many times.

Specimen: blood. The TCR sequence derives from a woman aged 18-35 years with Graves' hyperthyroidism. The chain combines TRBV5-1 with TRBJ2-6; possible D gene TRBD1, 6 bases. For the CDR3, the DNA is TGCGCCAGCAGCTCCCAGGGGATGTCTGGGGCCAACGTCCTGACTTTC. It is translated as CASSSQGMSGANVLTF.